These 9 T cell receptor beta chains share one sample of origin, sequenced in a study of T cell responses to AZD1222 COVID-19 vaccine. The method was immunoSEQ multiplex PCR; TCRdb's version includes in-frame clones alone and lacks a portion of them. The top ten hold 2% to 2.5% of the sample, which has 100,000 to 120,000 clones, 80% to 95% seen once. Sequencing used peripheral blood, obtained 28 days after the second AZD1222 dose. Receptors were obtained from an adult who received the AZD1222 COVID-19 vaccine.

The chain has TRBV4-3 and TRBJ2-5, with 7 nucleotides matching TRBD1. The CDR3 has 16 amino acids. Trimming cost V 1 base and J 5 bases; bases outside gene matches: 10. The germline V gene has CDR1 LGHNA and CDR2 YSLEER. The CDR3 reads CASSQVGTDSFETQYF. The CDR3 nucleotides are TGCGCCAGCAGCCAAGTCGGGACAGACAGCTTCGAGACCCAGTACTTC.

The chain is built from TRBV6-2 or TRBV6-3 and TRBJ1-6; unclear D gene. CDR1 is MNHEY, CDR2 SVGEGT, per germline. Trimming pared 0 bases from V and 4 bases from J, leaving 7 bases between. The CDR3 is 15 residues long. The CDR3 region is CASSYSIQYNSPLHF. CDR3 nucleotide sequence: TGTGCCAGCAGTTACTCGATTCAGTATAATTCACCCCTCCACTTT.

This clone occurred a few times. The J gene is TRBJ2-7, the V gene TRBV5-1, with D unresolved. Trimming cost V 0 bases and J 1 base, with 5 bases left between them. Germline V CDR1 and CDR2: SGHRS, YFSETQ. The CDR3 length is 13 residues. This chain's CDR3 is CASSLAVSYEQYF. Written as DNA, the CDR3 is TGCGCCAGCAGCTTGGCAGTATCCTACGAGCAGTACTTC.

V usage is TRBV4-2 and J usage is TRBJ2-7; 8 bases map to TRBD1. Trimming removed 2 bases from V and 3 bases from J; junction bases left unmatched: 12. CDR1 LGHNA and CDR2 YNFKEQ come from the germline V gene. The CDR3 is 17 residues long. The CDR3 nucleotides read TGTGCCAGCAGCCAACTATTCAGCCAGGGGGCAGGCTACGAGCAGTACTTC. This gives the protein CASSQLFSQGAGYEQYF.

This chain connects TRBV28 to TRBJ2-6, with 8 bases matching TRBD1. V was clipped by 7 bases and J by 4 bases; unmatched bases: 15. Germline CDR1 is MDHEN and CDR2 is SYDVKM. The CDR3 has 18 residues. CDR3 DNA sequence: TGTGCCAGCAATAGGAACGAAGGACAGGGAGCCGGGGCCAACGTCCTGACTTTC. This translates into CASNRNEGQGAGANVLTF.

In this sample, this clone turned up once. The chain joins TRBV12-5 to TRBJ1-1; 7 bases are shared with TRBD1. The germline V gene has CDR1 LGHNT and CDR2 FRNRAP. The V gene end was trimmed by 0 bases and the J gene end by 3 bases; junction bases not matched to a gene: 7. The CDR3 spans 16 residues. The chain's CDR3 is CASGLVIRGGDTEAFF. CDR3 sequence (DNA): TGTGCTAGTGGTTTGGTCATCAGGGGGGGGGACACTGAAGCTTTCTTT.

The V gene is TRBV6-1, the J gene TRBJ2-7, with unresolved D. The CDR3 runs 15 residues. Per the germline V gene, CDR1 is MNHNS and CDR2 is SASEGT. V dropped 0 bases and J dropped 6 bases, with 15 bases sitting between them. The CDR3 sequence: CASSEALPLPSEQYF. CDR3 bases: TGTGCCAGCAGTGAAGCTCTGCCCTTGCCTAGCGAGCAGTACTTC.

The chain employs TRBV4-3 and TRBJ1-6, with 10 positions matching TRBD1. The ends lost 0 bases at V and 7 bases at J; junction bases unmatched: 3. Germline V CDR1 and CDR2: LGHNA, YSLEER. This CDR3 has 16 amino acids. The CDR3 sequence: CASSQDRGQGNSPLHF. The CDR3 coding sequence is TGCGCCAGCAGCCAAGATCGGGGACAGGGGAATTCACCCCTCCACTTT.

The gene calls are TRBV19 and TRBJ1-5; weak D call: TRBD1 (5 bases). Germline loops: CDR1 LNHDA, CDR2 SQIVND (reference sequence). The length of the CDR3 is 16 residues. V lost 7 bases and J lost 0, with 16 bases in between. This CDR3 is CASTFRGVDSNQPQHF. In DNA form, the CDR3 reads TGTGCCAGTACGTTTAGGGGAGTCGATAGCAATCAGCCCCAGCATTTT.